Detailed here is one TCR beta chain. The cohort comprised adults aged roughly 18 to 90 years residing in under 30 US areas. Grouping used clinical history reported by participants in a survey and questionnaire. Cohort 3 recovered donors had two negative PCRs, clearance, or symptom resolution. The data stem from a study of blood T cell repertoires in COVID-19. Authors' analysis steps: Amplification with reference gene primers provided the estimates of nucleated cell counts. Generated by immunoSEQ multiplex PCR, the TCRdb table keeps only in-frame clones and is missing some. For V, J and clone size, that table is used; D and trimming come from the DNA. The sample carries about 380,000 clones, more than 75% recorded once. V lost 0 bases, J lost 2 bases, and 14 bases lay in between. The V gene's germline CDR1 is GTSNPN and CDR2 SVGIG (reference sequence). The CDR3 has 16 residues.

The receptor was isolated from a young woman who had recovered from COVID-19. The sequenced material came from PBMCs or T cells enriched from blood (not recorded which). V gene TRBV30 combines with J gene TRBJ1-3, with D tentatively TRBD1 (5 bases). This CDR3 is CAWSVQDAGTGNTIYF. The CDR3 DNA sequence: TGTGCCTGGAGTGTACAGGACGCGGGGACTGGAAACACCATATATTTT.